A single sample is the source of the 13 T cell receptor beta chains below, sequenced in a study of beta chain features in type 1 diabetes. Their antigens are not known. Every bit of the isolated RNA underwent reverse transcription, so sequencing read expressed TCRB transcripts. Clones were read by immunoSEQ multiplex PCR, and TCRdb kept only the in-frame ones, dropping some. The sample carries 640,000 or so clones, over 10% recorded once. Study observations and caveats: Type 1 diabetes patients had TCRB CDR3s that were shorter (moderately but significantly so) in all four CD4+ subsets.

Sequences were obtained from naive CD4+ T cells from blood. The receptor set was obtained from a man younger than 35 with type 1 diabetes.

V is TRBV5-1 and J is TRBJ2-3; D tentatively reads TRBD1 or TRBD2 (6 bases each). Germline assignment: CDR1 SGHRS and CDR2 YFSETQ. V was clipped by 5 bases and J by 0 bases, with 13 bases between them. This CDR3 has 15 residues. The CDR3 region has the DNA TGCGCCAGCAGTCCGGGGGCTTTGAGCACAGATACGCAGTATTTT. Protein product: CASSPGALSTDTQYF.

This clone has a handful of counts. This chain connects TRBV5-6 to TRBJ2-3; D is uncertain. The V end lost 0 bases, the J end lost 5 bases, and 7 bases lay between the germline ends. The germline CDR1 and CDR2 sequences are SGHDT and YYEEEE. The CDR3 spans 13 residues. The CDR3 DNA follows: TGTGCCAGCAGCTTGGTCCGGGTAGATACGCAGTATTTT. Translating gives CASSLVRVDTQYF.

This clone was seen a handful of times. The V and J genes are TRBV7-9 and TRBJ2-5; D gene unclear. Trimming shortened V by 8 bases and J by 5 bases, and 15 bases separated the two germline ends. The V gene's germline CDR1 is SEHNR and CDR2 FQNEAQ (reference sequence). The CDR3 sequence is 13 residues long. CDR3 residues: CASESMGGETQYF. Here the CDR3 DNA reads TGTGCCAGCGAGTCTATGGGCGGTGAGACCCAGTACTTC.

In this sample, this clone turned up a few times. The chain couples TRBV6-6 to TRBJ2-2, with D possibly matching TRBD2 (6 bases). The CDR3 has 14 residues. Germline CDR1 MNHNY, CDR2 SVGAGI (reference sequence). The V end lost 2 bases, the J end lost 10 bases, and 14 bases lay between the germline ends. In DNA, the CDR3 is TGTGCCAGCAGTTACGCGGGGTTAGCGGAGGAGCTGTTTTTT. It specifies CASSYAGLAEELFF.

This clone was seen a handful of times. As DNA, the CDR3 is TGTGCCAGCAGCAGAGGACTAGCGGGGAACTACGAGCAGTACTTC. This sequence encodes CASSRGLAGNYEQYF. The chain employs TRBV9 and TRBJ2-5; 12 bases fit TRBD2. The J call may be faulty, since TRBJ2-7 better matches the DNA end. CDR1 is SGDLS, CDR2 YYNGEE, per germline. CDR3 length: 15 residues.

Of note for this clone: Other DNA sequences in the same sample also yield this CDR3. The chain employs TRBV30 and TRBJ1-2; D perhaps matches TRBD1 (6 bases). CDR3 length: 12 amino acids. The V gene lost 5 bases and the J gene lost 2 bases, with 9 bases spanning the gap. Germline-derived CDR1 and CDR2 are GTSNPN and SVGIG (reference sequence). This CDR3 is CAWDQGNYGYTF. CDR3 nucleotide sequence: TGTGCCTGGGATCAGGGGAACTATGGCTACACCTTC.

The chain employs TRBV27 and TRBJ1-6; 7 nucleotides match TRBD1. From germline, CDR1 is MNHEY and CDR2 SMNVEV (reference sequence). There are 14 residues in the CDR3. The V segment lost 10 bases and the J segment 7 bases; nucleotides outside the gene matches: 10. The CDR3 is CANLVDRHNSPLHF. CDR3 nucleotide sequence: TGTGCCAACCTGGTGGACAGGCACAATTCACCCCTCCACTTT.

The chain joins TRBV11-3 to TRBJ2-3; 10 bases map to TRBD2. Trimming cost V 11 bases and J 1 base; bases outside gene matches: 3. The CDR3 loop spans 13 amino acids. The V gene's germline CDR1 is SGHNT and CDR2 YENEEA. The CDR3 bases are TGTGCCGCCGGGACTAGCGGCACAGATACGCAGTATTTT. It is translated as CAAGTSGTDTQYF.

This clone was found a few times. This sequence joins TRBV10-2 and TRBJ1-6; 7 nucleotides align to TRBD1. V was pared by 7 bases and J by 6 bases, with 3 bases of the junction left unmatched. CDR1 and CDR2 (germline): WSHSY, SAAADI. The CDR3 consists of 13 residues. The CDR3 DNA is TGCGCCAGCACACAGGGGCCTAATTCACCCCTCCACTTT. Translation: CASTQGPNSPLHF.

This clone showed up just a few times. This specimen includes other DNA sequences encoding the same CDR3. The gene calls are TRBV6-5 and TRBJ2-7, with D hard to call. Germline V gene lookup returns CDR1 MNHEY and CDR2 SVGAGI. With 2 bases removed from V and 6 bases from J, the gap between germline ends came to 5 bases. CDR3 length equals 11 residues. CDR3 nucleotide sequence: TGTGCCAGCAGTTACGGCGGCGAGCAGTACTTC. Its translation: CASSYGGEQYF.

This clone was counted between two and nine times. The V and J genes are TRBV4-2 and TRBJ2-2; D gene unclear. V was clipped by 0 bases and J by 0 bases, with 8 bases between them. Germline V gene data show CDR1 as LGHNA and CDR2 as YNFKEQ. The CDR3 runs to 16 residues. The DNA of the CDR3 is TGTGCCAGCAGCCAAGAAACCGACGCGAACACCGGGGAGCTGTTTTTT. Translated, it gives CASSQETDANTGELFF.

This clone was seen at least ten times. The gene calls are TRBV10-3 and TRBJ1-4; a possible D gene is TRBD1 (5 bases). The CDR3 totals 15 residues. Trimming stripped 3 bases from V and 4 bases from J, with 12 bases between. CDR1 is ENHRY, CDR2 SYGVKD, per germline. CDR3 sequence: CAISDNGRDNEKLFF. In DNA form, the CDR3 reads TGTGCCATCAGTGATAACGGCAGGGATAATGAAAAACTGTTTTTT.

The chain links TRBV7-9 to TRBJ2-7, with D unclear. The CDR3 sequence is 17 residues long. Trimming shortened V by 1 base and J by 0 bases, and 16 bases separated the two germline ends. Germline V gene data show CDR1 as SEHNR and CDR2 as FQNEAQ (reference sequence). The CDR3 here is CASSLDTWAESSYEQYF. The CDR3 region has the DNA TGTGCCAGCAGCTTAGACACGTGGGCCGAGAGCTCCTACGAGCAGTACTTC.